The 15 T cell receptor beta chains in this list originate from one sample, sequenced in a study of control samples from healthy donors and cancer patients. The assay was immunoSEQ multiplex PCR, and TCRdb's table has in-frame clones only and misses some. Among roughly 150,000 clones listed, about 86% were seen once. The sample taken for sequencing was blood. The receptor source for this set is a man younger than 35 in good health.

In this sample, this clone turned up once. DNA of the CDR3: TGTGCCAGCAGCTTAGGGGGGGGCCGAGAGGAAGCTTTCTTT. The encoded protein is CASSLGGGREEAFF. The rearrangement links TRBV11-3 to TRBJ1-1, with D possibly matching TRBD1 (6 bases). Trimming removed 1 base at V and 8 bases at J, with 14 bases between. Germline CDR1 SGHNT, CDR2 YENEEA. This CDR3 is built from 14 residues.

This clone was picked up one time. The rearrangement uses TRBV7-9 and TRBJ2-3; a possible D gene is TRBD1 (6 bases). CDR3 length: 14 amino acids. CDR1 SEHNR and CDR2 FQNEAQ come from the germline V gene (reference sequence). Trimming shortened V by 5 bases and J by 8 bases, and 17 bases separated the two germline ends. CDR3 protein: CASSVSRDTATQYF. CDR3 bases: TGTGCCAGCAGCGTCAGTCGGGACACCGCTACGCAGTATTTT.

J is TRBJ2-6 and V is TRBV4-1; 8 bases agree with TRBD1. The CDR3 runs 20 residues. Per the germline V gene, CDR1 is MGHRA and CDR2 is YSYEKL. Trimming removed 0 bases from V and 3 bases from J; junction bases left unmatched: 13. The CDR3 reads CASSQDPGQGARVGANVLTF. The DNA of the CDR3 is TGCGCCAGCAGCCAAGACCCAGGACAGGGCGCTCGAGTTGGGGCCAACGTCCTGACTTTC.

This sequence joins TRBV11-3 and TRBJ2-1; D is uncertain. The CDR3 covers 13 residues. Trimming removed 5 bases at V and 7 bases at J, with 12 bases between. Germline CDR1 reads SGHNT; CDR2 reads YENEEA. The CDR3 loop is CASSHNPGNEQFF. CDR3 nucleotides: TGTGCCAGCAGCCACAACCCCGGTAATGAGCAGTTCTTC.

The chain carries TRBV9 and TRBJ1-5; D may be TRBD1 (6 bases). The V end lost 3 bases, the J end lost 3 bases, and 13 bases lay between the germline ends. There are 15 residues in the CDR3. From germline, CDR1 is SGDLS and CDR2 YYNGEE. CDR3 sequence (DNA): TGTGCCAGCAGCGAGGGGGGGCAGTTCAATCAGCCCCAGCATTTT. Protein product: CASSEGGQFNQPQHF.

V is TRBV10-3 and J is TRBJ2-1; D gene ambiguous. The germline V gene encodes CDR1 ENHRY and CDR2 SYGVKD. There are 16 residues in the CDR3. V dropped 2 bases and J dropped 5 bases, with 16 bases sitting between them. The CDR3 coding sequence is TGTGCCATCAGTGAGGATGCGCGCGTAGTACACAATGAGCAGTTCTTC. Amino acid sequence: CAISEDARVVHNEQFF.

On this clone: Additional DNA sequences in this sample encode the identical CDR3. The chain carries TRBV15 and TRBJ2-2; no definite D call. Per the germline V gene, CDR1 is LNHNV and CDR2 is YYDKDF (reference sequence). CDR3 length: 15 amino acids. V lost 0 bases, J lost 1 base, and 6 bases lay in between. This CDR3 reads CATSREQLNTGELFF. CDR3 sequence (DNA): TGTGCCACCAGCAGAGAACAGTTGAACACCGGGGAGCTGTTTTTT.

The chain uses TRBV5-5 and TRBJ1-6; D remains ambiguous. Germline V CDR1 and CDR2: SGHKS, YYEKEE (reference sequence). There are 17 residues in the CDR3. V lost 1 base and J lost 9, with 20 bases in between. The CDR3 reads CASSLFSASPKVSPLHF. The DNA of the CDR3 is TGTGCCAGCAGCTTGTTTTCGGCGTCCCCGAAGGTTTCACCCCTCCACTTT. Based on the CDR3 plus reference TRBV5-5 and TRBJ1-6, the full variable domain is DAGVTQSPTHLIKTRGQQVTLRCSPISGHKSVSWYQQVLGQGPQFIFQYYEKEERGRGNFPDRFSARQFPNYSSELNVNALLLGDSALYLCASSLFSASPKVSPLHFGNGTRLTVT.

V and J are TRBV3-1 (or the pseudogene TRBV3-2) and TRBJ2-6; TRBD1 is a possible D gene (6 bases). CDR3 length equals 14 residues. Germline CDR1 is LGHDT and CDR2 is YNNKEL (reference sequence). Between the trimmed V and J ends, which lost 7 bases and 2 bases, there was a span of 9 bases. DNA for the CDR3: TGTGCCAGCAAGACAGGCACTGGGGCCAACGTCCTGACTTTC. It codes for CASKTGTGANVLTF.

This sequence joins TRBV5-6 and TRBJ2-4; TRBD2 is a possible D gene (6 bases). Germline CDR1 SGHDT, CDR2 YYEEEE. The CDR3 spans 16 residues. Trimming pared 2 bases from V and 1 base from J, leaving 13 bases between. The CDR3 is CASSLRRVSAKNIQYF. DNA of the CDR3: TGTGCCAGCAGCTTACGGAGGGTCTCCGCCAAAAACATTCAGTACTTC. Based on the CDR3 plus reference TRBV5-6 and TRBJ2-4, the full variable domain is DAGVTQSPTHLIKTRGQQVTLRCSPKSGHDTVSWYQQALGQGPQFIFQYYEEEERQRGNFPDRFSGHQFPNYSSELNVNALLLGDSALYLCASSLRRVSAKNIQYFGAGTRLSVL.

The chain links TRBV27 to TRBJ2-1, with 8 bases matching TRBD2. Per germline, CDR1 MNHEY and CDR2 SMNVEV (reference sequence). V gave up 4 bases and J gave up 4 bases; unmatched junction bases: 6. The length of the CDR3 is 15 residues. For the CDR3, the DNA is TGTGCCAGCAGTTACGGCGGGGGGCTATACAATGAGCAGTTCTTC. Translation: CASSYGGGLYNEQFF.

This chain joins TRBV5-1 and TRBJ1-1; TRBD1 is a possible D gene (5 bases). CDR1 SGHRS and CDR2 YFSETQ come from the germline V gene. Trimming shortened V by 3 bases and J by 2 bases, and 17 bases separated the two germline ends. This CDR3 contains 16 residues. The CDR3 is CASSWTQPWDNTEAFF. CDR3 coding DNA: TGCGCCAGCAGCTGGACGCAACCCTGGGACAACACTGAAGCTTTCTTT.

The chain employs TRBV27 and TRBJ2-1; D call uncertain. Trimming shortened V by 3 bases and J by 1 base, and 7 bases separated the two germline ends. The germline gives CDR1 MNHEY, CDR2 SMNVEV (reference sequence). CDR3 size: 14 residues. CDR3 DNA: TGTGCCAGCAGTTTCGGTAGGTCCTACAATGAGCAGTTCTTC. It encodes CASSFGRSYNEQFF.

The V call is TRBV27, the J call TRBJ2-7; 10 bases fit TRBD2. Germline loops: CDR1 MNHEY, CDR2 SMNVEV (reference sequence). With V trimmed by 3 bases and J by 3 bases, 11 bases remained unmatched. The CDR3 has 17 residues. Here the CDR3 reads CASSFFRLAGALYEQYF. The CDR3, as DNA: TGTGCCAGCAGTTTTTTTCGACTAGCGGGCGCCCTCTACGAGCAGTACTTC.

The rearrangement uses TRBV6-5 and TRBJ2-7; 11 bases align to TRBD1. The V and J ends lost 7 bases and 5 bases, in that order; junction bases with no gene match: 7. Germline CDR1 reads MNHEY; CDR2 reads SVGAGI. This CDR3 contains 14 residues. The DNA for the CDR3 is TGTGCCAGCAAGAAGGGACAGGGGGTCCACGAGCAGTACTTC. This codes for CASKKGQGVHEQYF.